What follows is one T cell receptor beta chain and its context. Its specificity is not known. Germline V lookup: CDR1 KGHSH, CDR2 LQKENI. CDR3 length: 14 amino acids. V dropped 6 bases and J dropped 2 bases, with 11 bases sitting between them. The data derive from a study of OX40 agonist ivuxolimab in advanced cancers. Turning to the study itself: Those treated in dose escalation had hepatocellular carcinoma, melanoma, renal cell cancer or head and neck cancer.

Study results and limitations: The antigens recognized by the expanded peripheral T cells, that is their antigen specificity, were not determined.

Here immunoSEQ multiplex PCR was the method, and the copy in TCRdb shows in-frame clones only, minus some. The table lists 95,000 to 100,000 clones, roughly four fifths of them singletons, with about 1.5% in the top ten. The sequences come from CD4+ or CD8+ T cells sorted from blood, collected in a trial of the OX40 agonist ivuxolimab. The chain combines TRBV18 with TRBJ2-4; D might be TRBD1 (6 bases). The receptor comes from an adult with an advanced solid tumor such as melanoma, head and neck, liver or kidney cancer. CDR3: CASSIQGTKNIQYF. The CDR3 DNA reads as TGTGCCAGCTCGATACAGGGAACCAAAAACATTCAGTACTTC.